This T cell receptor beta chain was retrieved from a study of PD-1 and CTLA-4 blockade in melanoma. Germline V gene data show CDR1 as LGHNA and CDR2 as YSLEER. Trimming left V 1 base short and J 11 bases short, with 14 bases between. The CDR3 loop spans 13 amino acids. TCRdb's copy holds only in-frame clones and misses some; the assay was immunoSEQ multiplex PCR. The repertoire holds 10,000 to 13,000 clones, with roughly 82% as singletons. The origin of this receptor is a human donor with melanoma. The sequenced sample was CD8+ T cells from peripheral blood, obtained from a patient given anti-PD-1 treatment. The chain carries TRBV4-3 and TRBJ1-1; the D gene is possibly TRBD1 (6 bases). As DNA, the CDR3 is TGCGCCAGCAGCCAAGGGGTGCAGGGGTGGGCTTTCTTT. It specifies CASSQGVQGWAFF.